This T cell receptor beta chain comes out of a study of beta chain features in type 1 diabetes. General observations from the study: Shorter TCRB CDR3s, moderately but significantly so, marked every one of the four CD4+ subsets in Type 1 diabetes patients. These data did not resolve whether HLA type affects TCRB rearrangement. Compared with healthy donors, patients appeared to share more similar naive, central memory and regulatory TCRB repertoires.

This CDR3 is built from 14 residues. Trimming cost V 3 bases and J 4 bases, with 12 bases left between them. Germline V lookup: CDR1 MNHEY, CDR2 SMNVEV (reference sequence). Roughly 110 mL of blood, on average, came from one heparinised draw per donor. Via CD45RO/CCR7/CD25/CD127/CD95/CD27, cells of the CD4+ naive, central memory, regulatory and stem cell-like memory subsets were sorted. This clone was recorded a few times. The antigen remains undetermined. Expressed TCRB transcripts were sequenced because the entire RNA isolate underwent reverse transcription. Clones were sequenced by immunoSEQ multiplex PCR, and TCRdb holds only the in-frame ones, with some missing. The sample has over 150,000 clones, 8% to 9.5% seen once.

The sequence derives from a young woman with type 1 diabetes. Sample: central memory CD4+ T cells from blood. The V gene is TRBV27, the J gene TRBJ1-2, with D maybe TRBD1 (6 bases). Here the CDR3 reads CASSFGTRGYGYTF. CDR3 nucleotide sequence: TGTGCCAGCAGTTTCGGCACCAGGGGCTATGGCTACACCTTC.